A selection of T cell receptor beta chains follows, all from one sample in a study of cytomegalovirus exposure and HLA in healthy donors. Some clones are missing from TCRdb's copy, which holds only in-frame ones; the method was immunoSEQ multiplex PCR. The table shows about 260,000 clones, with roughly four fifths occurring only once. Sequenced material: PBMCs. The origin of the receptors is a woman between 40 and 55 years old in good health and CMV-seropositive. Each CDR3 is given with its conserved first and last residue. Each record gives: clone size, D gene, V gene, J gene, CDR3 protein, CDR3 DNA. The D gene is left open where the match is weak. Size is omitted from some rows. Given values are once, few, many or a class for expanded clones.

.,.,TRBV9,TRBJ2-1,CASSVVQNDEQFF,TGTGCCAGTAGCGTAGTACAGAACGATGAGCAGTTCTTC
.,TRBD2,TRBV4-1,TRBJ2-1,CASSQDSLAGVYNEQFF,TGCGCCAGCAGCCAAGATTCTCTAGCGGGGGTGTACAATGAGCAGTTCTTC
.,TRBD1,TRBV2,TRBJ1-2,CASGERDRDYGYTF,TGTGCCAGCGGGGAGAGGGACAGGGACTATGGCTACACCTTC
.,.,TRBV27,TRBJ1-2,CASSSTGTMVGYTF,TGTGCCAGCAGTTCGACAGGAACGATGGTTGGCTACACCTTC
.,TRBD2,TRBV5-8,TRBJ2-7,CASSLGLAGGEWYF,TGTGCCAGCAGCTTGGGGCTAGCGGGAGGAGAGTGGTACTTC
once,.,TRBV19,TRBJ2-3,CASSYRTTDTQYF,TGTGCCAGTAGTTACAGGACCACAGATACGCAGTATTTT
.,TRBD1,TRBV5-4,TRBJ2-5,CASSLDRGVETQYF,TGTGCCAGCAGCTTGGACAGGGGAGTTGAGACCCAGTACTTC
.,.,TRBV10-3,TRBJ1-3,CAITPTVAASGNTIYF,TGTGCCATCACCCCCACAGTCGCTGCCTCTGGAAACACCATATATTTT
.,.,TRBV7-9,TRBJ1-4,CASSLGGGINEKLFF,TGTGCCAGCAGCTTAGGGGGGGGGATCAATGAAAAACTGTTTTTT
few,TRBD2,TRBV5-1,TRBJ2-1,CASSRMASGSREQFF,TGCGCCAGCAGCCGGATGGCTAGCGGGAGTCGGGAGCAGTTCTTC
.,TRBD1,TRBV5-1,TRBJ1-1,CASMRDSNTEAFF,TGCGCCAGCATGAGGGACAGCAACACTGAAGCTTTCTTT